The clone carrying this T cell receptor beta chain was seen at least ten times. This sample stems from a study of Graves' ophthalmopathy and Graves' hyperthyroidism. Amplification of the TCR beta CDR3 regions used RNA transcripts (as template). Second-round multiplex PCR followed a first-round RT-PCR using HTBI primers. TCRdb re-called the multiplex PCR reads with MiXCR, one entry per CDR3 protein. The sample carries approximately 41,000 distinct CDR3 sequences, approximately 52% recorded once. Germline CDR1 and CDR2: SGDLS and YYNGEE. The CDR3 is 14 residues long. V gave up 5 bases and J gave up 7 bases, with 18 bases separating them.

The clonotype originates from an adult man with Graves' ophthalmopathy. This chain links TRBV9 with TRBJ1-2, with a tentative D call TRBD1 (5 bases). The sequenced material came from peripheral blood. DNA for the CDR3: TGTGCCAGCAGAGAACAGGTCCGGCTCGGTGGCTACACCTTC. This encodes CASREQVRLGGYTF.